These 29 T cell receptor beta chains share one sample of origin, sequenced in a study of T cell responses to AZD1222 COVID-19 vaccine. Libraries were prepared by immunoSEQ multiplex PCR; TCRdb keeps only in-frame clonotypes and omits some of them. The repertoire holds approximately 100,000 clones, with around 87% as singletons. Sequenced material: peripheral blood, taken on day 0 of AZD1222 vaccination. The receptors were sampled from an adult in good health.

V usage is TRBV9 and J usage is TRBJ2-6; D might be TRBD2 (6 bases). The germline gives CDR1 SGDLS, CDR2 YYNGEE. The CDR3 is 15 amino acids. V was cut by 2 bases and J by 2 bases, with 8 bases left in between. CDR3 in DNA: TGTGCCAGCAGCGTCGGGGGACCTGGGGCCAACGTCCTGACTTTC. This sequence encodes CASSVGGPGANVLTF.

The genes are TRBV19 and TRBJ1-2; 9 nucleotides align to TRBD1. This CDR3 contains 14 residues. The V gene's germline CDR1 is LNHDA and CDR2 SQIVND (reference sequence). V shed 5 bases, J shed 4 bases, and the junction held 5 bases outside the gene matches. Here the CDR3 DNA reads TGTGCCAGTAGTCAGACGACAGGGGGCTATGGCTACACCTTC. This sequence encodes CASSQTTGGYGYTF.

The CDR3 reads CASGYRGNYGYTF. CDR3 coding DNA: TGTGCCAGCGGTTACAGGGGGAATTATGGCTACACCTTC. The rearrangement joins TRBV28 to TRBJ1-2, with 8 bases fitting TRBD1. V was clipped by 8 bases and J by 5 bases; unmatched bases: 7. The CDR3 totals 13 residues. Germline V gene sequence: CDR1 MDHEN, CDR2 SYDVKM.

This chain connects TRBV2 to TRBJ2-7, with 8 positions matching TRBD2. The CDR3 covers 14 residues. Germline V CDR1 and CDR2: SNHLY, FYNNEI. The V gene end was trimmed by 10 bases and the J gene end by 0 bases; junction bases not matched to a gene: 8. DNA for the CDR3: TGTGCCATACCCCGGAGCGGGAGCTCCTACGAGCAGTACTTC. This sequence encodes CAIPRSGSSYEQYF. The complete variable domain, with remaining parts taken from reference TRBV2 and TRBJ2-7, reads EPEVTQTPSHQVTQMGQEVILRCVPISNHLYFYWYRQILGQKVEFLVSFYNNEISEKSEIFDDQFSVERPDGSNFTLKIRSTKLEDSAMYFCAIPRSGSSYEQYFGPGTRLTVT.

The chain joins TRBV6-6 to TRBJ2-7, with D hard to call. CDR1 is MNHNY and CDR2 is SVGAGI in the germline V gene (reference sequence). The CDR3 is 16 amino acids. Trimming left V 6 bases short and J 2 bases short, with 20 bases between. CDR3 sequence reads: CASSPPDQTLPYEQYF. The CDR3 nucleotides are TGTGCCAGCAGCCCCCCGGATCAGACTCTCCCCTACGAGCAGTACTTC.

On this clone: Different DNA sequences within this sample yield the same CDR3. The genes are TRBV5-1 and TRBJ2-2, with 8 positions matching TRBD1. V dropped 2 bases and J dropped 5; count of bases not matched to a gene: 2. The CDR3 has 14 amino acids. From germline, CDR1 is SGHRS and CDR2 YFSETQ. The CDR3 DNA is TGCGCCAGCAGCTTTACAGGGGGTACCGGGGAGCTGTTTTTT. Protein: CASSFTGGTGELFF.

The gene calls are TRBV19 and TRBJ1-2; 8 bases align to TRBD1. J lost 5 bases, V lost 6 bases, and 11 bases had no gene match. Germline CDR1 reads LNHDA; CDR2 reads SQIVND (reference sequence). The CDR3 covers 15 residues. CDR3 region: CASSLTPGGEYGYTF. In DNA form, the CDR3 reads TGTGCCAGTAGCCTTACCCCAGGGGGCGAATATGGCTACACCTTC.

J is TRBJ1-1 and V is TRBV27; D remains unclear. Trimming took 2 bases from V and 2 from J, leaving 12 bases between them. The germline CDR1 and CDR2 sequences are MNHEY and SMNVEV (reference sequence). The CDR3 is made up of 15 amino acids. The CDR3 loop is CASSLSPLPNTEAFF. The CDR3 DNA follows: TGTGCCAGCAGTTTAAGTCCTTTACCAAACACTGAAGCTTTCTTT.

The rearrangement joins TRBV20-1 to TRBJ2-3, with 11 bases matching TRBD2. The germline V gene has CDR1 DFQATT and CDR2 SNEGSKA (reference sequence). V gave up 3 bases and J gave up 7 bases; unmatched junction bases: 6. This CDR3 region has 14 residues. CDR3 nucleotide sequence: TGCAGTGCTAGTACCCTAGCGGGAGGCAATACGCAGTATTTT. This sequence encodes CSASTLAGGNTQYF.

This sequence joins TRBV28 and TRBJ2-5; either TRBD1 or TRBD2 may fit D (5 bases each). The CDR3 is made up of 14 amino acids. Germline V gene data show CDR1 as MDHEN and CDR2 as SYDVKM. Between the trimmed V and J ends, which lost 8 bases and 5 bases, there was a span of 18 bases. CDR3 in DNA: TGTGCCAGCTCGGGGACCTTAGGTAGTGAGACCCAGTACTTC. This translates into CASSGTLGSETQYF.

The chain combines TRBV7-9 with TRBJ2-3; D remains unclear. V was pared by 5 bases and J by 2 bases, with 11 bases between. The germline V gene encodes CDR1 SEHNR and CDR2 FQNEAQ (reference sequence). This CDR3 comprises 14 residues. CDR3 amino acids: CASSPYSLTDTQYF. In DNA, the CDR3 is TGTGCCAGCAGCCCCTATTCCCTCACAGATACGCAGTATTTT.

The rearrangement joins TRBV29-1 to TRBJ2-4; D gene ambiguous. Germline CDR1 is SQVTM and CDR2 is ANQGSEA. V lost 2 bases and J 0 bases, leaving 5 bases between the germline ends. This CDR3 has 13 amino acids. Here the CDR3 reads CSVEILAKNIQYF. The CDR3 DNA sequence: TGCAGCGTTGAAATCCTAGCCAAAAACATTCAGTACTTC.

V is TRBV19 and J is TRBJ1-2; 9 positions agree with TRBD1. Germline CDR1 and CDR2: LNHDA and SQIVND (reference sequence). This CDR3 has 15 amino acids. The V gene end was trimmed by 4 bases and the J gene end by 2 bases; junction bases not matched to a gene: 5. CDR3 in amino acids: CASSRTGVGNYGYTF. CDR3 nucleotides: TGTGCCAGTAGTAGGACAGGGGTAGGGAACTATGGCTACACCTTC. Filled out from reference TRBV19 and TRBJ1-2, the complete variable domain reads DGGITQSPKYLFRKEGQNVTLSCEQNLNHDAMYWYRQDPGQGLRLIYYSQIVNDFQKGDIAEGYSVSREKKESFPLTVTSAQKNPTAFYLCASSRTGVGNYGYTFGSGTRLTVV.

The chain combines TRBV15 with TRBJ2-5; 9 bases line up with TRBD2. CDR3 length: 15 amino acids. The germline V gene has CDR1 LNHNV and CDR2 YYDKDF (reference sequence). The J segment lost 4 bases and the V segment lost 7 bases, leaving 10 bases of the junction unmatched. The CDR3 nucleotides read TGTGCCACCACCGACTTGGCGGGAGGGAGAGAGACCCAGTACTTC. Translated, it gives CATTDLAGGRETQYF.

This sequence joins TRBV30 and TRBJ2-3; D possibly corresponds to TRBD2 (5 bases). In germline, CDR1 is GTSNPN, CDR2 SVGIG (reference sequence). V was cut by 4 bases and J by 2 bases, with 7 bases left in between. The CDR3 sequence is 12 residues long. CDR3 loop: CAWIRDTDTQYF. The CDR3 DNA is TGTGCCTGGATTCGGGACACAGATACGCAGTATTTT. The full variable domain, completed using reference TRBV30 and TRBJ2-3, is SQTIHQWPATLVQPVGSPLSLECTVEGTSNPNLYWYRQAAGRGLQLLFYSVGIGQISSEVPQNLSASRPQDRQFILSSKKLLLSDSGFYLCAWIRDTDTQYFGPGTRLTVL.

CDR3 residues: CASSFWEFGELFF. The CDR3 DNA reads TGTGCCAGCAGTTTTTGGGAGTTCGGGGAGCTGTTTTTT. The rearrangement links TRBV12-3 or TRBV12-4 to TRBJ2-2; D possibly corresponds to TRBD2 (5 bases). The CDR3 runs 13 residues. V lost 3 bases, J lost 7 bases, and 9 bases lay in between.

Here the CDR3 reads CASSPRGAGKNTEAFF. CDR3 sequence (DNA): TGTGCCAGCAGTCCGAGAGGCGCAGGTAAGAACACTGAAGCTTTCTTT. V is TRBV7-9 and J is TRBJ1-1; no reliable D call. V lost 6 bases to trimming and J lost 1 base, with 18 bases between them. CDR3 size: 16 residues. Germline values: CDR1 SEHNR, CDR2 FQNEAQ (reference sequence).

In DNA form, the CDR3 reads TGTGCCAGCAGTTCCCTAACTGAGGGGGCCGGTGGCTACACCTTC. It codes for CASSSLTEGAGGYTF. This rearrangement joins TRBV28 to TRBJ1-2; 7 bases are shared with TRBD1. V was pared by 4 bases and J by 7 bases, with 12 bases of the junction left unmatched. Germline V CDR1 and CDR2: MDHEN, SYDVKM. The CDR3 loop spans 15 amino acids.

The count of this clone is one. V gene TRBV20-1 combines with J gene TRBJ2-5; D uncertain. The germline V and J ends were trimmed by 3 bases and 4 bases, with 6 bases remaining between them. The CDR3 is 11 amino acids. Per the germline V gene, CDR1 is DFQATT and CDR2 is SNEGSKA (reference sequence). CDR3 protein: CSARRTETQYF. DNA of the CDR3: TGCAGTGCTAGGAGGACAGAGACCCAGTACTTC.

J is TRBJ2-3 and V is TRBV6-6; no firm D call. The V gene lost 4 bases and the J gene lost 0 bases, with 8 bases spanning the gap. There are 14 residues in the CDR3. The V gene's germline CDR1 is MNHNY and CDR2 SVGAGI (reference sequence). CDR3 loop: CASSSLSSTDTQYF. Written as DNA, the CDR3 is TGTGCCAGCAGTTCCCTCAGCAGCACAGATACGCAGTATTTT.

The chain employs TRBV6-5 and TRBJ2-1, with unresolved D. CDR3 length: 11 amino acids. V lost 6 bases and J 8 bases, leaving 8 bases between the germline ends. Germline CDR1 MNHEY, CDR2 SVGAGI. In nucleotides, the CDR3 is TGTGCCAGCAGCGCCTTGTATGAGCAGTTCTTC. It specifies CASSALYEQFF.

The rearrangement joins TRBV28 to TRBJ1-2; perhaps TRBD1 as D (6 bases). V lost 5 bases and J lost 3, with 13 bases in between. Germline CDR1 MDHEN, CDR2 SYDVKM. There are 14 residues in the CDR3. CDR3 protein: CASSPPGDYYGYTF. In DNA form, the CDR3 reads TGTGCCAGCAGTCCCCCAGGGGACTACTATGGCTACACCTTC.

The chain combines TRBV6-2 or TRBV6-3 with TRBJ2-7, with D unresolved. V dropped 2 bases and J dropped 2 bases, with 10 bases sitting between them. The CDR3 length is 14 residues. Germline V gene lookup returns CDR1 MNHEY and CDR2 SVGEGT. The CDR3 DNA follows: TGTGCCAGCAGTTACAATGGCGGTCCCTACGAGCAGTACTTC. Protein: CASSYNGGPYEQYF.

J is TRBJ1-1 and V is TRBV6-2 or TRBV6-3, with D tentatively TRBD1 (5 bases). V dropped 2 bases and J dropped 8 bases, with 12 bases sitting between them. Germline V CDR1 and CDR2: MNHEY, SVGEGT. The CDR3 has 13 amino acids. CDR3 protein: CASSYRDRGEAFF. For the CDR3, the DNA is TGTGCCAGCAGTTACAGGGATCGGGGCGAAGCTTTCTTT.

This clone was counted a few times. The rearrangement joins TRBV5-1 to TRBJ2-2; D ambiguous. CDR1 and CDR2 (germline): SGHRS, YFSETQ. This CDR3 is 14 amino acids long. V shed 2 bases and J shed 5 bases, with 10 bases lying between them. In DNA, the CDR3 is TGCGCCAGCAGCTTAAAGCATACTACCGGGGAGCTGTTTTTT. Its protein is CASSLKHTTGELFF.

V is TRBV6-5 and J is TRBJ1-5; D possibly corresponds to TRBD1 (6 bases). The germline V and J ends were trimmed by 6 bases and 6 bases, with 15 bases remaining between them. CDR1 and CDR2 (germline): MNHEY, SVGAGI. The CDR3 has 14 residues. DNA of the CDR3: TGTGCCAGCAGGACAAGACAGGAGGGTCAGCCCCAGCATTTT. Residues: CASRTRQEGQPQHF.

This clone appeared once. This sequence joins TRBV7-3 and TRBJ2-5; the D is unclear. This CDR3 region has 13 residues. V lost 5 bases, J lost 1 base, and 8 bases lay in between. Germline assignment: CDR1 SGHTA and CDR2 FQGTGA. CDR3 region: CASSATIQETQYF. DNA for the CDR3: TGTGCCAGCAGCGCCACGATCCAAGAGACCCAGTACTTC.

This chain links TRBV9 with TRBJ1-1; D remains unclear. The germline CDR1 and CDR2 sequences are SGDLS and YYNGEE. The ends were cut back, 0 bases at V and 4 bases at J, with 13 bases in the middle. CDR3 length equals 15 residues. The CDR3 nucleotides are TGTGCCAGCAGCGTAGGGGCGACCCAATCCACTGAAGCTTTCTTT. Amino acid sequence: CASSVGATQSTEAFF.

V is TRBV21-1 and J is TRBJ1-1; the table gives TRBD1 as D, unverified against the DNA. TRBV21-1 is described as a pseudogene. This CDR3 spans 18 amino acids. The CDR3 DNA reads TGTGCCAGCAGCAAAGTCAGGACAGGGTTTGGCCTGAACACTGAAGCTTTCTTT. This translates into CASSKVRTGFGLNTEAFF.